This TCR beta chain was captured by sequencing in a study of human T cells and chemical hapten exposure. The wider study: The patients were mostly female; they had alopecia areata, totalis or universalis. Study results and caveats: TCRs at a frequency above 1 in 1000 stayed unchanged with DPC sensitization.

CDR3 length: 14 amino acids. The V gene's germline CDR1 is KGHDR and CDR2 SFDVKD. V lost 4 bases and J 4 bases, leaving 12 bases between the germline ends. The library labeled individual cDNA molecules by adding unique molecular identifiers to them. In the original processing: Individual samples carried between about 20,000 and 700,000 TCRs, with some 100,000 as the median. From the RACE reads, TCRdb called clonotypes with MiXCR, one entry per CDR3 protein. Here the V and J calls rest on TCRdb's processing, not on the authors' analysis. The top ten clones hold around 2.3% of a sample with about 360,000 distinct CDR3 sequences, approximately 5.1% of them seen once. Time point indicated: patch test 1, 2 weeks after DPC sensitization. Treatment noted: therapeutic diphenylcyclopropenone sensitization with weekly scalp DPC. For this clonotype: The antigen is unknown.

This chain connects TRBV24-1 to TRBJ2-5; D is ambiguous. The source of this sequence is a woman aged 50 to 60 with alopecia areata. Some clones in this sample may be carry-over from other donors' samples. The source material was whole blood, sampled in connection with sensitization to the hapten diphenylcyclopropenone (DPC). The CDR3 DNA reads as TGTGCCACCAGTGACCCAGGCCCTCGAGAGACCCAGTACTTC. It yields the protein CATSDPGPRETQYF.